This T cell receptor beta chain was captured by sequencing in a study of T cell responses to AZD1222 COVID-19 vaccine. Whole-study findings and limits: Distributed over spike, vaccine-associated CD4 TCRs predominated at 160-218 and 743-854.

In germline, CDR1 is MNHEY, CDR2 SVGAGI. CDR3 length equals 15 residues. The V end lost 8 bases, the J end lost 2 bases, and 18 bases lay between the germline ends. For this clone: Its antigen is not identified.

Repertoires were generated with immunoSEQ multiplex PCR, while TCRdb's copy carries only in-frame clones and drops some. The data hold about 180,000 clones, with 80% to 90% observed a single time. This TCR came from an adult in good health. Sequencing was performed on peripheral blood, taken on day 0 of AZD1222 vaccination. The rearrangement uses TRBV6-5 and TRBJ1-2; TRBD1 might be the D (6 bases). CDR3 coding DNA: TGTGCCAGCGGGTGGGGGGGCCAGAGCAACTATGGCTACACCTTC. Protein product: CASGWGGQSNYGYTF.